The next 17 T cell receptor beta chains were all read from a single sample in a study of human T cells and chemical hapten exposure. Sample time point: patch test 1, 2 weeks after DPC sensitization. Treatment described: therapeutic diphenylcyclopropenone sensitization with weekly scalp DPC. In TCRdb, the RACE reads were re-called with MiXCR into one record per CDR3 protein. The sample comprises around 120,000 distinct CDR3 sequences, around 10% of which are singletons, and 1.3% to 1.5% rests with the top ten. The starting material was whole blood, obtained in connection with sensitization to the hapten diphenylcyclopropenone (DPC). The receptors originated from a woman aged 50 to 60 with alopecia areata. Some clones in this sample may be carry-over from other donors' samples.

This clonotype has more than one count but fewer than ten. The chain has TRBV9 and TRBJ1-2; D uncertain. Germline CDR1 and CDR2: SGDLS and YYNGEE. CDR3 length: 14 amino acids. The V end lost 0 bases, the J end lost 10 bases, and 16 bases lay between the germline ends. The CDR3 nucleotides are TGTGCCAGCAGCGTAGATGGCGGGGTGTCGGACTACACCTTC. This encodes CASSVDGGVSDYTF.

This clonotype has a count of ten or more. This chain joins TRBV29-1 and TRBJ1-5, with no clear D. The CDR3 loop spans 13 amino acids. CDR1 is SQVTM and CDR2 is ANQGSEA in the germline V gene. V was cut by 4 bases and J by 3 bases, with 10 bases left in between. CDR3 protein: CSVGAGFNQPQHF. The CDR3 bases are TGCAGCGTTGGGGCAGGTTTCAATCAGCCCCAGCATTTT.

CDR3: CASSLQGSQETQYF. The DNA of the CDR3 is TGTGCCAGCAGTTTACAAGGGTCCCAAGAGACCCAGTACTTC. The chain has TRBV27 and TRBJ2-5; D gene uncertain. The V and J ends lost 2 bases and 1 base respectively, with 8 bases between them. The germline V gene has CDR1 MNHEY and CDR2 SMNVEV (reference sequence). This CDR3 is 14 amino acids long.

This rearrangement joins TRBV6-2 or TRBV6-3 to TRBJ2-1; 8 bases align to TRBD2. CDR1 and CDR2 (germline): MNHEY, SVGEGT. Trimming removed 6 bases from V and 7 bases from J; junction bases left unmatched: 14. The CDR3 is made up of 16 amino acids. CDR3: CASSTPGGPRPNEQFF. The DNA for the CDR3 is TGTGCCAGCAGCACTCCGGGGGGGCCGAGGCCAAATGAGCAGTTCTTC.

The V and J genes are TRBV3-1 and TRBJ1-3; tentatively, D is TRBD1 (5 bases). Germline lookup yields CDR1 LGHDT and CDR2 YNNKEL (reference sequence). Trimming took 3 bases from V and 4 from J, leaving 10 bases between them. This CDR3 is built from 14 residues. CDR3 sequence (DNA): TGTGCCAGCAGCCAGGGGCGATCCGGAAACACCATATATTTT. Amino acid sequence: CASSQGRSGNTIYF.

This clonotype was counted ten times or more. The genes are TRBV5-8 and TRBJ2-7; D call uncertain. Per the germline V gene, CDR1 is SGHTS and CDR2 is YDEGEE. V lost 4 bases, J lost 6 bases, and 11 bases lay in between. This CDR3 is 12 amino acids long. CDR3 protein: CASSPTRSEQYF. The CDR3 DNA reads TGTGCCAGCAGCCCCACAAGGAGCGAGCAGTACTTC.

The CDR3 is CASRLAPHNEQFF. The CDR3 DNA reads as TGTGCCAGCAGGCTCGCTCCCCACAATGAGCAGTTCTTC. This rearrangement joins TRBV6-5 to TRBJ2-1; D is undetermined. Per germline, CDR1 MNHEY and CDR2 SVGAGI. V was trimmed by 6 bases and J by 5 bases, leaving 11 bases between them. The CDR3 runs to 13 residues.

This chain uses TRBV4-2 with TRBJ1-2; D unresolved. Germline V gene sequence: CDR1 LGHNA, CDR2 YNFKEQ. Trimming removed 4 bases at V and 6 bases at J, with 18 bases between. The length of the CDR3 is 15 residues. The CDR3 coding sequence is TGTGCCAGCAGCCTCCACCCCCAGGCTATCAATGGCTACACCTTC. Translation: CASSLHPQAINGYTF.

The rearrangement uses TRBV28 and TRBJ1-1; weak D call: TRBD1 (6 bases). Germline-derived CDR1 and CDR2 are MDHEN and SYDVKM. Between the trimmed V and J ends, which lost 2 bases and 7 bases, there was a span of 11 bases. The CDR3 is 13 amino acids. The CDR3 region has the DNA TGTGCCAGCAGTTTAATCAGGGGACTTGAAGCTTTCTTT. It translates to CASSLIRGLEAFF.

In this sample, this clonotype turned up a few times. This rearrangement joins TRBV20-1 to TRBJ2-1; possibly TRBD1 for D (5 bases). The CDR3 has 16 residues. Looked up from germline, CDR1 is DFQATT and CDR2 is SNEGSKA (reference sequence). V shed 0 bases and J shed 0 bases, with 12 bases lying between them. CDR3 loop: CSARDSRTTSYNEQFF. CDR3 bases: TGCAGTGCTAGAGATTCGAGGACAACCTCCTACAATGAGCAGTTCTTC.

There are many counts of this clonotype. The chain combines TRBV20-1 with TRBJ1-1, with TRBD1 as a possible D gene (6 bases). Germline CDR1 DFQATT, CDR2 SNEGSKA (reference sequence). The CDR3 has 13 amino acids. Trimming shortened V by 2 bases and J by 4 bases, and 11 bases separated the two germline ends. The CDR3 is CSARRDTATEAFF. The CDR3, as DNA: TGCAGTGCTAGAAGGGACACAGCCACTGAAGCTTTCTTT.

This clonotype has just one count. The rearrangement uses TRBV29-1 and TRBJ2-5, with D possibly being TRBD1 or TRBD2 (5 bases each). The germline V and J ends were trimmed by 4 bases and 4 bases, with 13 bases remaining between them. CDR1 is SQVTM, CDR2 ANQGSEA, per germline. This CDR3 contains 13 residues. The CDR3 DNA is TGCAGCGTTGCAGGGACCTGGTCAGAGACCCAGTACTTC. Translation: CSVAGTWSETQYF.

The rearrangement joins TRBV11-2 to TRBJ2-3; D may be TRBD1 or TRBD2 (6 bases each). CDR1 is SGHAT, CDR2 FQNNGV, per germline. CDR3 length: 16 residues. V was cut by 5 bases and J by 2 bases, with 17 bases left in between. The CDR3 sequence is CASSPTGGPLTDTQYF. CDR3 in DNA: TGTGCCAGCAGCCCCACCGGGGGCCCTCTCACAGATACGCAGTATTTT.

CDR3 protein: CASTENPGTGGSNQPQHF. The CDR3 coding sequence is TGTGCCAGCACCGAGAATCCCGGGACAGGGGGAAGCAATCAGCCCCAGCATTTT. The J gene is TRBJ1-5, the V gene TRBV28; 11 nucleotides agree with TRBD1. The junction had 12 bases not matched to a gene; V was cut back by 7 bases and J by 1 base. In germline, CDR1 is MDHEN, CDR2 SYDVKM. This CDR3 is built from 18 residues.

This clonotype was seen many times. The chain recombines TRBV29-1 with TRBJ1-1; unclear D gene. The V end was cut by 4 bases, the J end by 0 bases, with 3 bases between. CDR1 is SQVTM and CDR2 is ANQGSEA in the germline V gene. This CDR3 spans 11 amino acids. In DNA form, the CDR3 reads TGCAGCGTTGTGATGAACACTGAAGCTTTCTTT. Translation: CSVVMNTEAFF.

There are a few counts of this clonotype. This chain links TRBV6-5 with TRBJ1-5, with D possibly being TRBD1 (5 bases). V shed 6 bases and J shed 4 bases, with 10 bases lying between them. Germline loops: CDR1 MNHEY, CDR2 SVGAGI. The CDR3 is 13 amino acids. The CDR3 protein is CASRPQANQPQHF. The CDR3, as DNA: TGTGCCAGCAGACCACAGGCGAATCAGCCCCAGCATTTT.

This rearrangement joins TRBV14 to TRBJ2-5, with D perhaps being TRBD1 or TRBD2 (6 bases each). CDR1 is SGHDN, CDR2 FVKESK, per germline. The V end lost 11 bases, the J end lost 9 bases, and 25 bases lay between the germline ends. CDR3 length: 14 amino acids. This chain's CDR3 is CAWGADLVQGSQYF. In nucleotides, the CDR3 is TGTGCCTGGGGGGCCGACCTCGTTCAAGGGTCCCAGTACTTC.